The 4 T cell receptor beta chains reported below all come from one sample, sequenced in a study of blood T cell repertoires in COVID-19 (TCRdb year 2020). Library preparation was by the immunoSEQ multiplex PCR assay. TCRdb took over this immuneACCESS table, retaining in-frame rearrangements with V and J assigned. Such tables are incomplete; in checked studies, under half of the missing clones stem from an unresolved V gene, and the remainder is unexplained. A total of roughly 100,000 clones appear in this sample, around 90% of them only once. About 4% of the sample is in the top ten clones. Sequencing was done on a sample of peripheral blood. All receptors come from a woman in her sixties with acute or convalescent COVID-19.

The chain couples TRBV20-1 to TRBJ2-3; a weak D match, TRBD1 (6 bases). CDR1 and CDR2 (germline): DFQATT, SNEGSKA (reference sequence). This CDR3 comprises 13 residues. Trimming shortened V by 3 bases and J by 2 bases, and 9 bases separated the two germline ends. Written as DNA, the CDR3 is TGCAGTGCTAGTCGGACAGTCACAGATACGCAGTATTTT. This sequence encodes CSASRTVTDTQYF.

The rearrangement joins TRBV4-1 to TRBJ2-6, with D uncertain. Germline V gives CDR1 MGHRA, CDR2 YSYEKL. The V gene lost 0 bases and the J gene lost 0 bases, with 12 bases spanning the gap. The CDR3 consists of 18 residues. CDR3 protein: CASSQDSGVDSGANVLTF. The CDR3 DNA is TGCGCCAGCAGCCAAGATTCAGGCGTTGACTCTGGGGCCAACGTCCTGACTTTC.

J is TRBJ2-1 and V is TRBV6-5; tentative D call: TRBD1 (5 bases). This CDR3 has 12 residues. CDR1 is MNHEY and CDR2 is SVGAGI in the germline V gene. The germline V and J ends were trimmed by 5 bases and 4 bases, with 6 bases remaining between them. The CDR3 region is CASSRGYNEQFF. CDR3 nucleotides: TGTGCCAGCAGTAGGGGTTACAATGAGCAGTTCTTC.

The V gene is TRBV24-1, the J gene TRBJ2-1; 15 bases map to TRBD2. This CDR3 contains 18 residues. CDR1 and CDR2 from the germline V gene are KGHDR and SFDVKD. V trimming: 4 bases; J trimming: 7 bases; junction bases outside the gene matches: 10. The CDR3 reads CATSDPKGGTSGRNEQFF. In DNA form, the CDR3 reads TGTGCCACCAGTGACCCGAAGGGGGGGACTAGCGGGAGGAATGAGCAGTTCTTC.